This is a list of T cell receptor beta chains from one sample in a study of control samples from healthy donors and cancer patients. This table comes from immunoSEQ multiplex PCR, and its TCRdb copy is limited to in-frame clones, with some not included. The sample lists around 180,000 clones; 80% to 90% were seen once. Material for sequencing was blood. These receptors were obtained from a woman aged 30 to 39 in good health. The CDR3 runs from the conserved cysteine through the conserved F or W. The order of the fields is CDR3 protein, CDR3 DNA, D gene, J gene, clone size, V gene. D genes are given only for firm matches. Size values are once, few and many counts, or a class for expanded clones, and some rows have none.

cdr3_aa: CASTETWVSTEAFF; cdr3_nt: TGTGCCAGCACTGAAACTTGGGTAAGCACTGAAGCTTTCTTT; d_call: NA; j_call: TRBJ1-1; clone_size: NA; v_call: TRBV6-1
cdr3_aa: CASSGQKYQETQYF; cdr3_nt: TGTGCCAGCAGTGGACAGAAGTACCAAGAGACCCAGTACTTC; d_call: NA; j_call: TRBJ2-5; clone_size: once; v_call: TRBV14
cdr3_aa: CATSDFGTGGYIQYF; cdr3_nt: TGTGCCACCAGTGATTTTGGGACAGGGGGGTACATTCAGTACTTC; d_call: TRBD1; j_call: TRBJ2-4; clone_size: once; v_call: TRBV24-1
cdr3_aa: CASSPSGRAYNEQFF; cdr3_nt: TGTGCCAGCAGCCCAAGCGGGAGGGCCTACAATGAGCAGTTCTTC; d_call: TRBD2; j_call: TRBJ2-1; clone_size: NA; v_call: TRBV3-1/TRBV3-2
cdr3_aa: CASSTRRAAGYTF; cdr3_nt: TGTGCCAGTAGTACCCGGAGGGCGGCTGGCTACACCTTC; d_call: NA; j_call: TRBJ1-2; clone_size: NA; v_call: TRBV19
cdr3_aa: CASSSGTLASGNTIYF; cdr3_nt: TGTGCCAGCAGCTCGGGGACACTCGCCTCTGGAAACACCATATATTTT; d_call: NA; j_call: TRBJ1-3; clone_size: NA; v_call: TRBV7-2
cdr3_aa: CASYRSGRAPDTQYF; cdr3_nt: TGTGCCAGTTATAGAAGCGGGAGGGCCCCAGATACGCAGTATTTT; d_call: TRBD2; j_call: TRBJ2-3; clone_size: once; v_call: TRBV6-6
cdr3_aa: CASSPAQEVSDTQYF; cdr3_nt: TGCGCCAGCAGCCCGGCCCAAGAGGTTTCAGATACGCAGTATTTT; d_call: NA; j_call: TRBJ2-3; clone_size: NA; v_call: TRBV4-1
cdr3_aa: CASSPDDRASSPLHF; cdr3_nt: TGCGCCAGCAGCCCGGATGACAGGGCGTCCTCACCCCTCCACTTT; d_call: TRBD1; j_call: TRBJ1-6; clone_size: NA; v_call: TRBV5-1
cdr3_aa: CASSLGDRVTEAFF; cdr3_nt: TGCGCCAGCAGCTTGGGGGACAGGGTCACTGAAGCTTTCTTT; d_call: TRBD1; j_call: TRBJ1-1; clone_size: NA; v_call: TRBV5-1
cdr3_aa: CASSTTSGLSTDTQYF; cdr3_nt: TGTGCCAGCTCGACGACTAGCGGGCTTAGCACAGATACGCAGTATTTT; d_call: TRBD2; j_call: TRBJ2-3; clone_size: NA; v_call: TRBV5-4
cdr3_aa: CASSFVQSIGGELFF; cdr3_nt: TGCGCCAGCAGCTTCGTACAGTCGATCGGCGGGGAGCTGTTTTTT; d_call: NA; j_call: TRBJ2-2; clone_size: NA; v_call: TRBV5-1
cdr3_aa: CASSLRFLRAQYF; cdr3_nt: TGTGCCAGCAGTTTGCGTTTTCTGAGGGCCCAGTACTTC; d_call: NA; j_call: TRBJ2-5; clone_size: NA; v_call: TRBV28
cdr3_aa: CASSQGPGRVDTQYF; cdr3_nt: TGTGCCAGCAGCCAAGGCCCCGGGAGGGTGGATACGCAGTATTTT; d_call: TRBD2; j_call: TRBJ2-3; clone_size: NA; v_call: TRBV14
cdr3_aa: CSLAGYGEQFF; cdr3_nt: TGCAGCCTGGCGGGGTACGGTGAGCAGTTCTTC; d_call: NA; j_call: TRBJ2-1; clone_size: NA; v_call: TRBV29-1
cdr3_aa: CASSKVTDQSTDTQYF; cdr3_nt: TGTGCCAGCAGCAAAGTCACAGATCAAAGCACAGATACGCAGTATTTT; d_call: NA; j_call: TRBJ2-3; clone_size: NA; v_call: TRBV21-1
cdr3_aa: CASSFRTGNGGEQYF; cdr3_nt: TGTGCCAGCAGCTTTAGGACAGGGAACGGTGGCGAGCAGTACTTC; d_call: TRBD1; j_call: TRBJ2-7; clone_size: NA; v_call: TRBV2